This T cell receptor (beta chain) appears in the sequencing data of a study of molecular identifiers for immune sequencing clone quantification. Points from the study as a whole: Clones that had above 20 RNA copies took up over 97% of effector molecules but under 1% in naive cells.

Trimming left V 2 bases short and J 5 bases short, with 12 bases between. Germline V lookup: CDR1 MDHEN, CDR2 SYDVKM. The CDR3 totals 14 residues. Notes on this clonotype: The target antigen is unknown.

Previously published methods and listed TCR primers were used for the bulk TCR libraries. TCRdb ran MiXCR on the PCR reads and lists one entry per CDR3 protein. Among about 630,000 distinct CDR3 sequences, around 25% were seen once, and the ten largest hold 0.78%. The clonotype was recovered from a human donor in good health. Some libraries in this study had Jurkat cell RNA spiked in. J is TRBJ2-5 and V is TRBV28; perhaps TRBD2 as D (6 bases). The sequenced material came from naive CD8+ T cells from blood, with Jurkat cell RNA spiked in. Subset given: FACS-sorted CD8+CD4-CCR7+CD45RA+ naive T cells. Written as DNA, the CDR3 is TGTGCCAGCAGTTTACTAGCGACACGGGAGACCCAGTACTTC. Translation: CASSLLATRETQYF.